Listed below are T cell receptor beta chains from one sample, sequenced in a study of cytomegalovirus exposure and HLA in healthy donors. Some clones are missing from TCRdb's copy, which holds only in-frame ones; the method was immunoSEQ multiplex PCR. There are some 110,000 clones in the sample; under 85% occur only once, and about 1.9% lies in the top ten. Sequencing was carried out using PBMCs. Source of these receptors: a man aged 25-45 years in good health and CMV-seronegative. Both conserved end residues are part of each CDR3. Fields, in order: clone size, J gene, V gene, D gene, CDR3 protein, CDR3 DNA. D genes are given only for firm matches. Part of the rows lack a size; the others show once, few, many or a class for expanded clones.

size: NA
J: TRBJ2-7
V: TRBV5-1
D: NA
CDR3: CASSSAASYEQYF
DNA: TGCGCCAGCAGCTCGGCAGCTAGCTACGAGCAGTACTTC

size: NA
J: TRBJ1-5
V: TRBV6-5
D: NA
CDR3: CASSRDSNQPQHF
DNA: TGTGCCAGCAGTCGAGATAGCAATCAGCCCCAGCATTTT

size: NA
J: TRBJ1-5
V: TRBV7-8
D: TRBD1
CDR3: CASSLRPQGVGWNQPQHF
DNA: TGTGCCAGCAGCTTAAGACCCCAGGGGGTAGGGTGGAATCAGCCCCAGCATTTT

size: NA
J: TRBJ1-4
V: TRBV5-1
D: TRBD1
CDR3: CASSPGYRGFEKLFF
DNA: TGCGCCAGCAGCCCCGGTTACAGGGGGTTTGAAAAACTGTTTTTT

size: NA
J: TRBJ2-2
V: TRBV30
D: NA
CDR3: CAWSVSRYGTSGELFF
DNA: TGTGCCTGGAGTGTATCCAGGTACGGTACGTCCGGGGAGCTGTTTTTT

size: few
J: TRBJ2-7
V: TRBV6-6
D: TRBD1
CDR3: CASSYKRDRGDEQYF
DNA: TGTGCCAGCAGTTACAAACGGGACAGGGGCGACGAGCAGTACTTC

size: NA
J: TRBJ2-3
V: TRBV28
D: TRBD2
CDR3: CASSLFGLAGSTDTQYF
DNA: TGTGCCAGCAGTTTATTCGGGCTAGCGGGGAGCACAGATACGCAGTATTTT

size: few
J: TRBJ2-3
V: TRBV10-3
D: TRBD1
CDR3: CAISPGQDTDTQYF
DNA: TGTGCCATCAGTCCGGGACAGGACACAGATACGCAGTATTTT

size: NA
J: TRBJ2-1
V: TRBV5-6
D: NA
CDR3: CASSSLAASSYNEQFF
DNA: TGTGCCAGCAGCTCCTTAGCTGCGAGCTCCTACAATGAGCAGTTCTTC

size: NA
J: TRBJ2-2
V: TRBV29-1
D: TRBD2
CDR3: CSVAPAGGRGGELFF
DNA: TGCAGCGTTGCCCCAGCTGGGGGGAGGGGCGGGGAGCTGTTTTTT

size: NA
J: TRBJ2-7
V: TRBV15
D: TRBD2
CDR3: CATSRRGGRAYEQYF
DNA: TGTGCCACCAGCAGGAGGGGCGGGAGGGCCTACGAGCAGTACTTC

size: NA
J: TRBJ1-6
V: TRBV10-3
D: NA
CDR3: CAIRGAVDSPLHF
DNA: TGTGCCATCAGGGGGGCGGTAGATTCACCCCTCCACTTT

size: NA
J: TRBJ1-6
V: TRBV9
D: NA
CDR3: CASSVTGFRNSPLHF
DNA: TGTGCCAGCAGCGTTACAGGGTTTCGTAATTCACCCCTCCACTTT

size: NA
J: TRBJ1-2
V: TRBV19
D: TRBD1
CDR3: CASSISSTGVNYGYTF
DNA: TGTGCCAGTAGTATCTCCTCGACAGGGGTCAACTATGGCTACACCTTC

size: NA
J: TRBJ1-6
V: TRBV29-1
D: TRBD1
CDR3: CSPAGTVYSPLHF
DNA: TGCAGCCCAGCCGGGACAGTCTATTCACCCCTCCACTTT

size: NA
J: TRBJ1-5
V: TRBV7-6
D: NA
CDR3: CASSLSGNQPQHF
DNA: TGTGCCAGCAGCTTAAGCGGAAATCAGCCCCAGCATTTT

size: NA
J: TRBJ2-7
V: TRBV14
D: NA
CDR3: CASSHLRGSADEQYF
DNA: TGTGCCAGCAGCCACTTGCGAGGGTCGGCCGACGAGCAGTACTTC

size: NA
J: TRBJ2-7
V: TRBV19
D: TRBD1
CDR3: CASTEQSGQGYEQYF
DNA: TGTGCCAGTACGGAGCAATCGGGACAGGGATACGAGCAGTACTTC

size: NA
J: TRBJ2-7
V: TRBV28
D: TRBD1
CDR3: CASSPPTGAVYEQYF
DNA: TGTGCCAGCAGTCCCCCGACAGGGGCAGTCTACGAGCAGTACTTC

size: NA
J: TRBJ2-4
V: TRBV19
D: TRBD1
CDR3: CASSIRQGNIMNIQYF
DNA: TGTGCCAGTAGTATAAGACAGGGAAATATTATGAACATTCAGTACTTC

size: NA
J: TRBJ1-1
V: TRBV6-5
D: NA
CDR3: CASSEWVGGKAFF
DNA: TGTGCCAGCAGTGAATGGGTGGGGGGTAAAGCTTTCTTT

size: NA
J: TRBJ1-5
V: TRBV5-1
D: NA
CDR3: CASSLEGMSNQPQHF
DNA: TGCGCCAGCAGCTTGGAGGGGATGAGCAATCAGCCCCAGCATTTT

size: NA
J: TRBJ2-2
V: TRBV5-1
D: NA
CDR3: CASYRDSNTGELFF
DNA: TGCGCCAGCTACCGGGACTCGAACACCGGGGAGCTGTTTTTT

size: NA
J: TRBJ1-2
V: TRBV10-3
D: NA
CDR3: CATSGGTSNYGYTF
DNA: TGTGCCACCAGTGGTGGCACATCTAACTATGGCTACACCTTC

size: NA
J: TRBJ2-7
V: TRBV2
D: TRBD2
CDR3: CASSGGTSGIPYEQYF
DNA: TGTGCCAGCAGTGGAGGGACTAGCGGGATCCCCTACGAGCAGTACTTC

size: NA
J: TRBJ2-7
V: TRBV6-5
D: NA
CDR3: CASSSVSSYEQYF
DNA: TGTGCCAGCAGTTCTGTGAGCTCCTACGAGCAGTACTTC

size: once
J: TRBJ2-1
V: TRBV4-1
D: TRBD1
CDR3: CASSTGTGSSYNEQFF
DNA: TGCGCCAGCAGCACCGGGACAGGGAGCTCCTACAATGAGCAGTTCTTC

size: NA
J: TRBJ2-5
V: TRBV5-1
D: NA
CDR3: CASSSLTSVEETQYF
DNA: TGCGCCAGCAGCTCGCTCACTAGTGTTGAAGAGACCCAGTACTTC

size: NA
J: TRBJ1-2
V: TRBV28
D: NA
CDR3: CASSLHTPGGLGYTF
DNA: TGTGCCAGCAGTTTACACACTCCGGGGGGGTTGGGCTACACCTTC

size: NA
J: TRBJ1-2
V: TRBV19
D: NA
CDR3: CASSMAPGAYGYTF
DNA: TGTGCCAGTAGTATGGCCCCAGGGGCCTATGGCTACACCTTC

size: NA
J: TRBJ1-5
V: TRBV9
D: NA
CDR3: CASNQGGSSNQPQHF
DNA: TGTGCCAGCAACCAAGGCGGCTCTAGCAATCAGCCCCAGCATTTT

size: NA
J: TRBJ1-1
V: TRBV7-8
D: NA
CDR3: CASSFYRTEAFF
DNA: TGTGCCAGCAGCTTCTATCGGACTGAAGCTTTCTTT

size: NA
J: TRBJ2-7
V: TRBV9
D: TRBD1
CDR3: CASSGTGNSYEQYF
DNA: TGTGCCAGCTCTGGGACAGGGAATTCCTACGAGCAGTACTTC

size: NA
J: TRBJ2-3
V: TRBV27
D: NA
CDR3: CASSRTRLSTDTQYF
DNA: TGTGCCAGCAGCAGGACTCGATTGAGTACAGATACGCAGTATTTT

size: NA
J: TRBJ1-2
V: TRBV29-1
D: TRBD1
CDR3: CSVQPGQGNYGYTF
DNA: TGCAGCGTTCAACCGGGACAGGGCAACTATGGCTACACCTTC

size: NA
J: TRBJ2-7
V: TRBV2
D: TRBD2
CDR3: CASSASGGRSYEQYF
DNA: TGTGCCAGCAGCGCGAGCGGGGGGCGCTCCTACGAGCAGTACTTC

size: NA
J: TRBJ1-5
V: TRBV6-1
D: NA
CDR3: CASSEVRGWNQPQHF
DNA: TGTGCCAGCAGTGAAGTCAGGGGTTGGAATCAGCCCCAGCATTTT

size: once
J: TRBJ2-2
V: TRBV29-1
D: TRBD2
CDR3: CSAGTSESGELFF
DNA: TGCAGCGCCGGGACTAGCGAAAGTGGGGAGCTGTTTTTT

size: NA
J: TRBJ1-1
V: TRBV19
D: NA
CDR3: CASSIEKNTEAFF
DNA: TGTGCCAGTAGTATTGAGAAGAACACTGAAGCTTTCTTT

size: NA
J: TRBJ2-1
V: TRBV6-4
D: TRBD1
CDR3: CASSPGQGPYEQFF
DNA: TGTGCCAGCTCCCCGGGACAGGGGCCGTATGAGCAGTTCTTC

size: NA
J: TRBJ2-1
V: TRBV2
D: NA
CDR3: CASTIESGSTSYNEQFF
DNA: TGTGCCAGCACCATTGAGAGCGGGTCCACCTCCTACAATGAGCAGTTCTTC

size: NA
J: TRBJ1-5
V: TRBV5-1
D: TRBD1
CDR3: CASSPGQASNQPQHF
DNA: TGCGCCAGCAGCCCCGGACAGGCTAGCAATCAGCCCCAGCATTTT

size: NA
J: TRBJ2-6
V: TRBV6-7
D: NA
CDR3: CASSYAWQAGANVLTF
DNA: TGTGCCAGCAGTTACGCTTGGCAGGCCGGGGCCAACGTCCTGACTTTC

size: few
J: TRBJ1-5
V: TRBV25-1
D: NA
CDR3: CASMGRNQPQHF
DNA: TGTGCCAGCATGGGGAGGAATCAGCCCCAGCATTTT

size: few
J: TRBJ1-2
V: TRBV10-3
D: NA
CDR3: CAISDPKRGLNYGYTF
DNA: TGTGCCATCAGTGACCCAAAAAGAGGACTCAACTATGGCTACACCTTC

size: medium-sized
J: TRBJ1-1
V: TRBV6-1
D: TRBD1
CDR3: CASSTRTGEAFF
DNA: TGTGCCAGCAGTACCAGGACAGGTGAAGCTTTCTTT

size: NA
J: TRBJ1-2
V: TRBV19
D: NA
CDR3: CASSPQGFNYGYTF
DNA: TGTGCCAGTAGTCCGCAGGGGTTCAACTATGGCTACACCTTC

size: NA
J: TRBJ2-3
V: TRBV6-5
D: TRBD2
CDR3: CASSGLAGTDTQYF
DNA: TGTGCCAGCAGCGGACTAGCTGGCACAGATACGCAGTATTTT

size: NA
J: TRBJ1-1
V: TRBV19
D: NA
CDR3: CASSIGGGGEAFF
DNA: TGTGCCAGTAGTATTGGGGGGGGCGGCGAAGCTTTCTTT

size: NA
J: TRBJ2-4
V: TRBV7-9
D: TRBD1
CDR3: CASSRGNIQYF
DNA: TGTGCCAGCTCCAGGGGGAACATTCAGTACTTC

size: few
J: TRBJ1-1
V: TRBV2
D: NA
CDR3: CASSGLRGITTNTEAFF
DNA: TGTGCCAGCAGTGGGCTTAGGGGGATTACCACGAACACTGAAGCTTTCTTT

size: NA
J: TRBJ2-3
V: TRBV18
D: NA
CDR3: CASSPNARAGTDTQYF
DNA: TGTGCCAGCTCACCCAACGCCAGGGCTGGCACAGATACGCAGTATTTT

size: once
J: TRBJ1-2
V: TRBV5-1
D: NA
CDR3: CASSLEVIKAGGYTF
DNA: TGCGCCAGCAGCTTGGAGGTCATCAAAGCGGGAGGCTACACCTTC

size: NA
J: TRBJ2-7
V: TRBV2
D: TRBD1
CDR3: CASSEGTGTYEQYF
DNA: TGTGCCAGCAGTGAAGGGACAGGGACCTACGAGCAGTACTTC

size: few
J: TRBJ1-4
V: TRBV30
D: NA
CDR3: CAWSGHPTNEKLFF
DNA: TGTGCCTGGAGTGGGCACCCAACTAATGAAAAACTGTTTTTT